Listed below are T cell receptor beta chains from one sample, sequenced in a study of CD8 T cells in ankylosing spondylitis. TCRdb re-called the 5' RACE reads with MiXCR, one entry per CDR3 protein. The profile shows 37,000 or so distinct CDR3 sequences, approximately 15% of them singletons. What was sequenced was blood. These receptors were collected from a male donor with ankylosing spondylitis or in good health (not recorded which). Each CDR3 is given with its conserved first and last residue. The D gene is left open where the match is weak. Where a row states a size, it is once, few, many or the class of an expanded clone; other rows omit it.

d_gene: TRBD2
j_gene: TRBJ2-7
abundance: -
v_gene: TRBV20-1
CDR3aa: CSASPSGLVGQYF
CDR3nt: TGCAGTGCTAGTCCCAGTGGACTAGTCGGGCAGTACTTC

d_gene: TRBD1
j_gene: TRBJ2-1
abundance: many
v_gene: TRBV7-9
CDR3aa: CASIVQGDNNEQFF
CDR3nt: TGTGCCAGCATTGTGCAGGGGGACAACAATGAGCAGTTCTTC

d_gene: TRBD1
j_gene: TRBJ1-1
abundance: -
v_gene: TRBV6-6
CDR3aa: CASSPDRGRNTEAFF
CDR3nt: TGTGCCAGCAGTCCGGACAGGGGGCGGAACACTGAAGCTTTCTTT

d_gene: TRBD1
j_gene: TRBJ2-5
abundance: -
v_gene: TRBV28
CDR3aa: CASSLWTGGQETQYF
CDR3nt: TGTGCCAGCAGTTTATGGACAGGGGGCCAAGAGACCCAGTACTTC

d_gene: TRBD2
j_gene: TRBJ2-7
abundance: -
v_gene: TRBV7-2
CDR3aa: CASSQSSGSRSEQYF
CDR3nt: TGTGCCAGCAGCCAATCTAGCGGGAGTAGATCCGAGCAGTACTTC

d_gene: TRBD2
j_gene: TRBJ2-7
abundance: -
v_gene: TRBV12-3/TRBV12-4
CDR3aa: CASRLSSGSYEQYF
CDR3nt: TGTGCCAGCAGACTCTCTAGCGGGAGCTACGAGCAGTACTTC

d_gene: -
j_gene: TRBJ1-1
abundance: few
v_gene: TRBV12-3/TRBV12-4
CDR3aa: CASSRTGSTEAFF
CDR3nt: TGTGCCAGCAGCCGTACAGGGAGCACTGAAGCTTTCTTT

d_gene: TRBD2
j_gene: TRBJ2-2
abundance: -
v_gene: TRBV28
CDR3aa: CASTLGLAGGPRELFF
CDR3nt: TGTGCCAGCACCCTTGGGCTAGCGGGAGGGCCGAGGGAGCTGTTTTTT

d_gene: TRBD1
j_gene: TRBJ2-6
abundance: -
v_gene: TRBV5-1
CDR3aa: CASSSQTGTGISGANVLTF
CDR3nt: TGCGCCAGCAGTTCCCAAACCGGGACAGGGATCTCTGGGGCCAACGTCCTGACTTTC

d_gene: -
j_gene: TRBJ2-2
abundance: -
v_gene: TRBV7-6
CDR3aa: CASSNTQGRAGELFF
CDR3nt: TGTGCCAGCAGTAACACCCAGGGTCGGGCCGGGGAGCTGTTTTTT

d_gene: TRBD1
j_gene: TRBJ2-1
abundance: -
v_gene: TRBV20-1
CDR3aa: CSVDGQGALNEQFF
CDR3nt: TGCAGTGTGGATGGACAGGGGGCTCTCAATGAGCAGTTCTTC

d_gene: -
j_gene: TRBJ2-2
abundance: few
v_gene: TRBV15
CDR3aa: CATSRDVTGGELFF
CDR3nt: TGTGCCACCAGCAGAGATGTTACGGGAGGGGAGCTGTTTTTT

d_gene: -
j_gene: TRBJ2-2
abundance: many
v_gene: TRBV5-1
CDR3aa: CASSLRDLRTGELFF
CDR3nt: TGCGCCAGCAGCTTGCGGGACTTGAGAACCGGGGAGCTGTTTTTT

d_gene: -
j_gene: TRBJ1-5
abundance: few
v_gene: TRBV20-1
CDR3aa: CSARGAGQKSQHF
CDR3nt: TGCAGTGCTAGAGGGGCAGGTCAAAAGTCCCAGCATTTT

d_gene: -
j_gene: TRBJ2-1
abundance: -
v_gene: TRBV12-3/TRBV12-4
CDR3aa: CASSLSADNEQFF
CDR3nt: TGTGCCAGCAGCTTAAGTGCAGACAATGAGCAGTTCTTC

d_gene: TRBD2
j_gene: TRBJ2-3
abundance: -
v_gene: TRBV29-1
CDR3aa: CSVESSGSSTDTQYF
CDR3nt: TGCAGCGTTGAGTCTAGCGGGTCTAGCACAGATACGCAGTATTTT

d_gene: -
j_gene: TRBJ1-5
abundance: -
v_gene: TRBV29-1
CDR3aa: CSVGQGHNQPQHF
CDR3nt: TGCAGCGTTGGTCAGGGCCACAATCAGCCCCAGCATTTT

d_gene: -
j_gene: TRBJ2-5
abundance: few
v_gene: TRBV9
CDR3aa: CASSVAPGQETQYF
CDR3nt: TGTGCCAGCAGCGTAGCCCCGGGCCAAGAGACCCAGTACTTC

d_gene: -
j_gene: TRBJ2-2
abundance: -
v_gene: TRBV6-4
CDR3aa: CASSADRRGTGELFF
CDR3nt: TGTGCCAGCAGTGCGGACAGAAGAGGGACCGGGGAGCTGTTTTTT

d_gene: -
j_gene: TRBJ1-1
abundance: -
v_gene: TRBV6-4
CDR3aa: CASSAWVGNTEAFF
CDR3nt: TGTGCCAGCAGCGCCTGGGTGGGTAACACTGAAGCTTTCTTT